Presented here are 7 T cell receptor beta chains from one specimen sequenced in a study of control samples from healthy donors and cancer patients. Profiling relied on immunoSEQ multiplex PCR, and the TCRdb table lists in-frame clones only, not all of them. The sample records fewer than 200,000 clones, about 91% being singletons. The sample was blood. The receptor source for this set is a woman under 40 in good health.

This chain connects TRBV2 to TRBJ2-3; D is ambiguous. CDR3 size: 11 residues. Germline V gene sequence: CDR1 SNHLY, CDR2 FYNNEI. V lost 7 bases, J lost 7 bases, and 9 bases lay in between. CDR3 bases: TGTGCCAGCACAAGATATAATACGCAGTATTTT. Translating gives CASTRYNTQYF.

Remarks on this clone: The DNA is left out, because the CDR3 cannot be placed on it with certainty; the CDR3 is given as TCRdb lists it. The V gene is TRBV11-2, the J gene TRBJ1-2. The CDR3 contains 18 residues when both ends are counted. CDR1 is SGHAT and CDR2 is FQNNGV in the germline V gene. This CDR3 is CASSLEGSRRGYTFGPTF.

The rearrangement uses TRBV2 and TRBJ2-3; TRBD1 might be the D (5 bases). Germline loops: CDR1 SNHLY, CDR2 FYNNEI. Trimming took 5 bases from V and 0 from J, leaving 9 bases between them. CDR3 length: 14 residues. This CDR3 reads CASSRQTSTDTQYF. CDR3 nucleotide sequence: TGTGCCAGCAGTCGACAGACTAGCACAGATACGCAGTATTTT.

V usage is TRBV5-1 and J usage is TRBJ2-7, with D possibly matching TRBD2 (5 bases). Trimming shortened V by 4 bases and J by 7 bases, and 18 bases separated the two germline ends. Germline values: CDR1 SGHRS, CDR2 YFSETQ. The CDR3 spans 14 residues. The DNA for the CDR3 is TGCGCCAGCAGCCCCGGGAACTACCTCGAAGAGCAGTACTTC. Translated, it gives CASSPGNYLEEQYF.

The rearrangement uses TRBV2 and TRBJ1-6; D remains unclear. This CDR3 region has 15 residues. Germline CDR1 reads SNHLY; CDR2 reads FYNNEI. Trimming took off 10 bases at V and 9 bases at J, with 22 bases between the two ends. Written as DNA, the CDR3 is TGTGCCATTACTTCTGGACCCCAGAATGGTTCACCCCTCCACTTT. It translates to CAITSGPQNGSPLHF.

The V and J genes are TRBV6-2 or TRBV6-3 and TRBJ2-7, with D unresolved. The V end was cut by 2 bases, the J end by 2 bases, with 16 bases between. Looked up from germline, CDR1 is MNHEY and CDR2 is SVGEGT. The CDR3 extends over 16 amino acids. Here the CDR3 reads CASSYGALEETYEQYF. Here the CDR3 DNA reads TGTGCCAGCAGTTACGGCGCCCTCGAGGAAACCTACGAGCAGTACTTC.

The genes are TRBV28 and TRBJ1-2; no clear D gene. The CDR3 length is 12 residues. V lost 5 bases, J lost 4 bases, and 8 bases lay in between. The V gene's germline CDR1 is MDHEN and CDR2 SYDVKM. This chain's CDR3 is CASSLLGYGYTF. In DNA, the CDR3 is TGTGCCAGCAGTCTCCTAGGCTATGGCTACACCTTC.